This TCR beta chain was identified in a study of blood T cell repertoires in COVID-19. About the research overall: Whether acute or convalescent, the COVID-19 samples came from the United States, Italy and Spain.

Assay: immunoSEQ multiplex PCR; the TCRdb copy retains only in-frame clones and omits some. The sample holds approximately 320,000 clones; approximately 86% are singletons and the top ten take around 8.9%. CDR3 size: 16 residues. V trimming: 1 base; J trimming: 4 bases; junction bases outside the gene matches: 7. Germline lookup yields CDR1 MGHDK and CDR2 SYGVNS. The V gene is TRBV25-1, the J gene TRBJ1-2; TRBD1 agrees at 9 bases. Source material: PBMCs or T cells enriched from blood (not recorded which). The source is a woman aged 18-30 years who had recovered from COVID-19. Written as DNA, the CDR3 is TGTGCCAGCAGTGAATCGGGACAGGGTTTAGGCTATGGCTACACCTTC. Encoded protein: CASSESGQGLGYGYTF.